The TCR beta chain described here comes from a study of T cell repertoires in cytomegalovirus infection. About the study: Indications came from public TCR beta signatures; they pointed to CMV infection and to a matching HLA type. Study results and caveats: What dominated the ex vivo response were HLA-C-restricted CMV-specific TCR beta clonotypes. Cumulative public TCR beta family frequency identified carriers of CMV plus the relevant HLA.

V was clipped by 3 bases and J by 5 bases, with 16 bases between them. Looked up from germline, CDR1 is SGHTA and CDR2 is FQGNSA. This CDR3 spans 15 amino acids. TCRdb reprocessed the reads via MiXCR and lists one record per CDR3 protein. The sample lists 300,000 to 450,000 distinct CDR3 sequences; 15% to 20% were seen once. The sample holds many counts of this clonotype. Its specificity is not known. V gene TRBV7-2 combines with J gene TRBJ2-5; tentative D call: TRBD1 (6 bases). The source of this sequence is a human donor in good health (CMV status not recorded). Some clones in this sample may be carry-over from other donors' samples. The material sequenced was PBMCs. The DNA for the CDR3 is TGTGCCAGCAGCTTGGATACTGGGGGCACGGAGACCCAGTACTTC. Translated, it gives CASSLDTGGTETQYF.